These 12 T cell receptor beta chains share one sample of origin, sequenced in a study of monozygotic twins with inflammatory bowel disease. For each CDR3 protein, TCRdb gives one entry from its re-call of the 5' RACE reads, without DNA. The sample yields around 370,000 distinct CDR3 sequences, of which the top ten take up approximately 2.4%. The sample consisted of blood. Receptors were obtained from a human donor with ulcerative colitis or Crohn's disease, or a healthy co-twin of an affected twin (not recorded which).

The rearrangement links TRBV30 to TRBJ1-5. This CDR3 spans 14 amino acids. Per the germline V gene, CDR1 is GTSNPN and CDR2 is SVGIG (reference sequence). CDR3 amino acids: CAWSSGNSNQPQHF.

The chain links TRBV25-1 to TRBJ1-1; the D call from TCRdb, TRBD1, cannot be confirmed without DNA. Germline V gene lookup returns CDR1 MGHDK and CDR2 SYGVNS. The CDR3 spans 14 residues. The CDR3 sequence: CASSPLTSTGEAFF.

CDR3 protein: CASIRNGELFF. V usage is TRBV12-3 or TRBV12-4 and J usage is TRBJ2-2. This CDR3 contains 11 residues.

The CDR3 protein is CATSDPNKQEKLFF. The V call is TRBV24-1, the J call TRBJ1-4. Germline lookup yields CDR1 KGHDR and CDR2 SFDVKD. This CDR3 region has 14 residues.

The V gene is TRBV24-1, the J gene TRBJ2-1; absent DNA, TCRdb's TRBD1 call cannot be checked. Germline lookup yields CDR1 KGHDR and CDR2 SFDVKD. CDR3 length: 16 residues. The CDR3 loop reads CATSGRQINSYNEQFF.

The chain uses TRBV28 and TRBJ2-1. This CDR3 region has 12 residues. Germline V gene lookup returns CDR1 MDHEN and CDR2 SYDVKM. CDR3 region: CASSLNWNEQFF.

The rearrangement uses TRBV2 and TRBJ2-3; the D call of TRBD1 rests on TCRdb alone, since no DNA is present to check it. CDR1 and CDR2 (germline): SNHLY, FYNNEI. CDR3 size: 13 residues. The CDR3 reads CASSTGYTDTQYF.

The chain combines TRBV5-1 with TRBJ2-3; checking the TCRdb D call of TRBD2 is not possible without DNA. The CDR3 is 16 amino acids. The germline CDR1 and CDR2 sequences are SGHRS and YFSETQ. This chain's CDR3 is CASSFGTSGGTDTQYF. The full variable domain, completed using reference TRBV5-1 and TRBJ2-3, is KAGVTQTPRYLIKTRGQQVTLSCSPISGHRSVSWYQQTPGQGLQFLFEYFSETQRNKGNFPGRFSGRQFSNSRSEMNVSTLELGDSALYLCASSFGTSGGTDTQYFGPGTRLTVL.

This chain connects TRBV6-1 to TRBJ1-5. The length of the CDR3 is 14 residues. CDR1 and CDR2 from the germline V gene are MNHNS and SASEGT. This chain's CDR3 is CASSPEFSNQPQHF.

The gene calls are TRBV2 and TRBJ1-5; the TCRdb call, TRBD1, lacks DNA for checking. The CDR3 consists of 14 residues. CDR1 is SNHLY, CDR2 FYNNEI, per germline. The CDR3 loop is CASTLQGFNQPQHF.

V usage is TRBV6-5 and J usage is TRBJ2-5; TCRdb's D gene call, TRBD2, goes unchecked for lack of DNA. The CDR3 runs to 16 residues. Germline V gene lookup returns CDR1 MNHEY and CDR2 SVGAGI. CDR3 amino acids: CASSYWASGGEETQYF.

The V gene is TRBV3-1, the J gene TRBJ1-4. The germline V gene has CDR1 LGHDT and CDR2 YNNKEL (reference sequence). CDR3 size: 12 residues. The CDR3 sequence is CASSQVSTTLFF.